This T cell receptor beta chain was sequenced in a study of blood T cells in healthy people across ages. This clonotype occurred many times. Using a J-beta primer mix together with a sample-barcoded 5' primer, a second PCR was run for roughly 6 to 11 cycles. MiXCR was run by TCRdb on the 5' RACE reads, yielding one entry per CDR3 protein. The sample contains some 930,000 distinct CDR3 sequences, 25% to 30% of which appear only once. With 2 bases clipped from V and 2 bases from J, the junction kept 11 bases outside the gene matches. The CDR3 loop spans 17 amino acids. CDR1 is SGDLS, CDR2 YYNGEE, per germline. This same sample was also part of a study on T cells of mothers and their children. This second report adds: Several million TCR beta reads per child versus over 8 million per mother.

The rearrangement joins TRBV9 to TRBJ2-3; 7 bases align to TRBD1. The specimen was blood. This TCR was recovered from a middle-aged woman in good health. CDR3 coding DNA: TGTGCCAGCAGCGTGGAAGGGGGCTTTATTTCCACAGATACGCAGTATTTT. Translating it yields CASSVEGGFISTDTQYF.